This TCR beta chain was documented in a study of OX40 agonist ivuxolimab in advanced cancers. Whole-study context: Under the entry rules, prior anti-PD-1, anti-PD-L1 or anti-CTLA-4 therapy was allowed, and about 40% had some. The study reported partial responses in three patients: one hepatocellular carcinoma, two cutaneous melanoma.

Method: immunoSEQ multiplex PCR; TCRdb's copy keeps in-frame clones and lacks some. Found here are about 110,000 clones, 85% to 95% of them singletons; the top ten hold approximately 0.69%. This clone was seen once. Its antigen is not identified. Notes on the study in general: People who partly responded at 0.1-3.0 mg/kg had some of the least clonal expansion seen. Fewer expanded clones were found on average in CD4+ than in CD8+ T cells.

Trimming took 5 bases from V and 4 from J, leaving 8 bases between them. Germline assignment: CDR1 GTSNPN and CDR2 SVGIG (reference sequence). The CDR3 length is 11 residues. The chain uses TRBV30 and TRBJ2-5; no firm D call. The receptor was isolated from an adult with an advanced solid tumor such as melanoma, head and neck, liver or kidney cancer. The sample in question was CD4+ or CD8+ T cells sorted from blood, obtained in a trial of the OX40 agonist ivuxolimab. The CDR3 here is CAWGVGETQYF. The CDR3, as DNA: TGTGCCTGGGGGGTTGGAGAGACCCAGTACTTC. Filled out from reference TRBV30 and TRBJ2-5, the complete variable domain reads SQTIHQWPATLVQPVGSPLSLECTVEGTSNPNLYWYRQAAGRGLQLLFYSVGIGQISSEVPQNLSASRPQDRQFILSSKKLLLSDSGFYLCAWGVGETQYFGPGTRLLVL.